This is a list of T cell receptor beta chains from one sample in a study of cytomegalovirus exposure and HLA in healthy donors. This table comes from immunoSEQ multiplex PCR, and its TCRdb copy is limited to in-frame clones, with some not included. The listing contains approximately 58,000 clones. The specimen was PBMCs. The receptors were gathered from a man younger than 30 in good health and CMV-seropositive. Both conserved end residues are part of each CDR3. D genes are given only for firm matches.

TRBJ2-2 | . | TRBV27 | CASSSIQGHGDAGELFF | TGTGCCAGCAGTTCAATCCAGGGGCACGGTGACGCCGGGGAGCTGTTTTTT
TRBJ2-6 | . | TRBV28 | CASRHNSGANVLTF | TGTGCCAGCAGGCACAACTCTGGGGCCAACGTCCTGACTTTC
TRBJ2-5 | . | TRBV11-2 | CASSLDRETQYF | TGTGCCAGCAGCTTAGATAGAGAGACCCAGTACTTC
TRBJ2-7 | TRBD1 | TRBV27 | CASSSTGGLRWEQYF | TGTGCCAGCAGTTCGACAGGGGGGCTACGGTGGGAGCAGTACTTC
TRBJ2-1 | TRBD2 | TRBV7-3 | CASSLISGSRNEQFF | TGTGCCAGCAGCTTAATTAGCGGGAGTCGGAATGAGCAGTTCTTC
TRBJ2-5 | TRBD2 | TRBV9 | CASSQTSGRTQETQYF | TGTGCCAGCAGTCAGACTAGCGGGAGAACACAAGAGACCCAGTACTTC
TRBJ2-2 | . | TRBV6-5 | CASSGLNTGELFF | TGTGCCAGCAGCGGACTAAACACCGGGGAGCTGTTTTTT
TRBJ2-7 | TRBD1 | TRBV7-8 | CASSLKKGQGFYEQYF | TGTGCCAGCAGCTTAAAAAAGGGACAGGGTTTTTACGAGCAGTACTTC
TRBJ2-3 | . | TRBV4-2 | CASSQDKRTQYF | TGTGCCAGCAGCCAAGATAAGCGTACGCAGTATTTT
TRBJ2-5 | . | TRBV5-1 | CASTARGNQETQYF | TGCGCCAGCACTGCGAGGGGGAACCAAGAGACCCAGTACTTC
TRBJ2-1 | . | TRBV5-6 | CASRLSGVLREQFF | TGTGCCAGCCGATTAAGCGGCGTTTTAAGGGAGCAGTTCTTC
TRBJ2-3 | TRBD1 | TRBV12-5 | CASAPGQGSDTQYF | TGTGCTAGTGCCCCGGGACAGGGCTCAGATACGCAGTATTTT
TRBJ1-1 | TRBD1 | TRBV28 | CASRTGFMNTEAFF | TGTGCCAGCAGGACAGGGTTCATGAACACTGAAGCTTTCTTT
TRBJ2-3 | . | TRBV5-8 | CASSWQVTQYF | TGTGCCAGCAGCTGGCAGGTTACGCAGTATTTT
TRBJ2-7 | . | TRBV5-1 | CASSLSQGGYEQYF | TGCGCCAGCAGCTTGTCGCAGGGAGGATACGAGCAGTACTTC
TRBJ1-4 | TRBD1 | TRBV29-1 | CSVESGTGNEKLFF | TGCAGCGTCGAGTCCGGGACAGGGAATGAAAAACTGTTTTTT